The 29 T cell receptor beta chains below come from one sample, sequenced in a study of blood T cell repertoires in COVID-19. The assay was immunoSEQ multiplex PCR, and TCRdb's table has in-frame clones only and misses some. The sample gives hundreds of thousands of clones, 89% of which show up once; 1.2% is in the top ten. The sample taken for sequencing was peripheral blood. Receptor source: a man between 35 and 55 years old with acute or convalescent COVID-19.

The genes are TRBV28 and TRBJ1-2, with D possibly TRBD1 on 6 matching bases. Germline CDR1 MDHEN, CDR2 SYDVKM. The CDR3 is 15 amino acids. Trimming removed 2 bases at V and 4 bases at J, with 14 bases between. The CDR3: CASSLGWGGTYGYTF. The CDR3 DNA reads as TGTGCCAGCAGTTTAGGTTGGGGGGGCACCTATGGCTACACCTTC.

The rearrangement joins TRBV6-4 to TRBJ2-3; perhaps TRBD1 as D (6 bases). The ends were cut back, 2 bases at V and 2 bases at J, with 8 bases in the middle. Germline V gene sequence: CDR1 MRHNA, CDR2 SNTAGT. The CDR3 is 14 residues long. In nucleotides, the CDR3 is TGTGCCAGCAGTGACGACAGGCTCACAGATACGCAGTATTTT. Translation gives CASSDDRLTDTQYF.

The chain combines TRBV9 with TRBJ2-2; D gene ambiguous. V was shortened by 2 bases and J by 4 bases, with 6 bases between the two germline ends. This CDR3 contains 13 residues. The germline V gene encodes CDR1 SGDLS and CDR2 YYNGEE. The CDR3 protein is CASSVPGTGELFF. The CDR3 DNA reads TGTGCCAGCAGCGTCCCAGGCACCGGGGAGCTGTTTTTT.

The rearrangement uses TRBV27 and TRBJ2-7; 7 bases are a match to TRBD2. In germline, CDR1 is MNHEY, CDR2 SMNVEV (reference sequence). The CDR3 spans 13 residues. V lost 8 bases and J lost 2; bases outside the gene matches: 6. CDR3 sequence: CASGRGGAYEQYF. In DNA form, the CDR3 reads TGTGCCAGCGGGAGGGGCGGGGCCTACGAGCAGTACTTC.

This chain links TRBV12-3 or TRBV12-4 with TRBJ2-2; no clear D gene. The CDR3 runs to 11 residues. V was trimmed by 6 bases and J by 8 bases, leaving 7 bases between them. The CDR3 region is CASSLLGELFF. CDR3 DNA: TGTGCCAGCAGCCTCCTGGGGGAGCTGTTTTTT.

The V and J genes are TRBV7-2 and TRBJ1-2, with TRBD1 as a possible D gene (6 bases). Per germline, CDR1 SGHTA and CDR2 FQGNSA. This CDR3 comprises 14 residues. Deletions cut 1 base from V and 7 bases from J, with 13 bases between. The CDR3 reads CASSLVPQDSGYTF. In DNA, the CDR3 is TGTGCCAGCAGCTTAGTGCCACAGGACAGTGGCTACACCTTC.

The chain employs TRBV19 and TRBJ1-4, with unresolved D. V lost 3 bases and J lost 4, with 9 bases in between. The CDR3 runs to 14 residues. Germline assignment: CDR1 LNHDA and CDR2 SQIVND (reference sequence). CDR3 sequence (DNA): TGTGCCAGTAGTATCGGCGGTTATAATGAAAAACTGTTTTTT. This codes for CASSIGGYNEKLFF.

V gene TRBV4-1 combines with J gene TRBJ1-4; 8 bases are shared with TRBD1. Per germline, CDR1 MGHRA and CDR2 YSYEKL. CDR3 length: 15 residues. V dropped 4 bases and J dropped 2; count of bases not matched to a gene: 3. This chain's CDR3 is CASSPTGATNEKLFF. The CDR3 bases are TGCGCCAGCAGCCCGACAGGGGCGACTAATGAAAAACTGTTTTTT.

The V gene is TRBV9, the J gene TRBJ2-7; TRBD2 might be the D (6 bases). CDR3 size: 14 residues. Germline loops: CDR1 SGDLS, CDR2 YYNGEE. V gave up 0 bases and J gave up 3 bases, with 10 bases separating them. CDR3 in amino acids: CASSVGGVHYEQYF. In DNA, the CDR3 is TGTGCCAGCAGCGTAGGGGGGGTCCACTACGAGCAGTACTTC. The full variable domain, completed using reference TRBV9 and TRBJ2-7, is DSGVTQTPKHLITATGQRVTLRCSPRSGDLSVYWYQQSLDQGLQFLIQYYNGEERAKGNILERFSAQQFPDLHSELNLSSLELGDSALYFCASSVGGVHYEQYFGPGTRLTVT.

V and J are TRBV27 and TRBJ2-5; tentative D call: TRBD2 (5 bases). The CDR3 length is 13 residues. Trimming removed 3 bases from V and 7 bases from J, with 12 bases in between. CDR1 is MNHEY and CDR2 is SMNVEV in the germline V gene (reference sequence). CDR3 sequence: CASSFMPAGTQYF. DNA for the CDR3: TGTGCCAGCAGTTTTATGCCGGCGGGGACCCAGTACTTC.

This sequence joins TRBV10-2 and TRBJ2-5; 13 nucleotides agree with TRBD2. The ends lost 7 bases at V and 1 base at J; junction bases unmatched: 12. CDR1 is WSHSY and CDR2 is SAAADI in the germline V gene. CDR3 length equals 18 residues. DNA for the CDR3: TGCGCCAGCAATACGCTTGGACTAGCGGGAGTTTCCCAAGAGACCCAGTACTTC. It codes for CASNTLGLAGVSQETQYF.

The chain is built from TRBV5-4 and TRBJ1-1; D unresolved. Germline values: CDR1 SGHNT, CDR2 YYREEE (reference sequence). The length of the CDR3 is 14 residues. V was pared by 10 bases and J by 0 bases, with 16 bases between. CDR3: CAGRTEPMNTEAFF. CDR3 DNA: TGTGCCGGACGGACTGAACCTATGAACACTGAAGCTTTCTTT.

The chain links TRBV4-1 to TRBJ1-1, with 8 positions matching TRBD1. Germline loops: CDR1 MGHRA, CDR2 YSYEKL. V shed 5 bases and J 1 base; nucleotides not matched to a gene: 3. The CDR3 is made up of 14 amino acids. In DNA, the CDR3 is TGCGCCAGCAGCACCGGGACAGGGAACACTGAAGCTTTCTTT. The encoded protein is CASSTGTGNTEAFF.

The chain links TRBV28 to TRBJ2-5, with TRBD2 identical over 9 bases. The CDR3 spans 16 residues. V was pared by 6 bases and J by 3 bases, with 11 bases of the junction left unmatched. Germline values: CDR1 MDHEN, CDR2 SYDVKM. Here the CDR3 reads CASSRRVRLAEETQYF. As DNA, the CDR3 is TGTGCCAGCAGCAGAAGGGTCCGACTAGCGGAAGAGACCCAGTACTTC.

This chain links TRBV13 with TRBJ1-1; D not resolved. The germline gives CDR1 PRHDT, CDR2 FYEKMQ (reference sequence). V lost 5 bases and J lost 1, with 20 bases in between. The CDR3 has 17 residues. As DNA, the CDR3 is TGTGCCAGCAGCAACCTGGAATTCAGGTTACCGAACACTGAAGCTTTCTTT. This gives the protein CASSNLEFRLPNTEAFF.

The chain combines TRBV10-3 with TRBJ1-3, with 10 bases lining up with TRBD1. Germline V gene lookup returns CDR1 ENHRY and CDR2 SYGVKD. The CDR3 has 16 amino acids. J was trimmed by 0 bases and V by 6 bases; bases with no gene match: 5. CDR3 in amino acids: CAIRRDRGHSGNTIYF. DNA for the CDR3: TGTGCCATCAGGAGGGACAGGGGACACTCTGGAAACACCATATATTTT.

The rearrangement links TRBV6-2 or TRBV6-3 to TRBJ2-3; TRBD1 agrees at 7 bases. Germline assignment: CDR1 MNHEY and CDR2 SVGEGT. With V trimmed by 1 base and J by 2 bases, 12 bases remained unmatched. This CDR3 is 18 amino acids long. CDR3 amino acids: CASSYFAPGQRITDTQYF. CDR3 bases: TGTGCCAGCAGTTACTTTGCTCCGGGACAGAGAATCACAGATACGCAGTATTTT.

This chain joins TRBV5-8 and TRBJ2-5, with D possibly being TRBD1 (6 bases). V was shortened by 5 bases and J by 1 base, with 18 bases between the two germline ends. The CDR3 sequence is 16 residues long. Germline V lookup: CDR1 SGHTS, CDR2 YDEGEE. CDR3 in amino acids: CASRSRSRDTQETQYF. The DNA of the CDR3 is TGTGCCAGCAGATCTCGTAGCCGGGACACCCAAGAGACCCAGTACTTC. The full variable domain, completed using reference TRBV5-8 and TRBJ2-5, is EAGVTQSPTHLIKTRGQQATLRCSPISGHTSVYWYQQALGLGLQFLLWYDEGEERNRGNFPPRFSGRQFPNYSSELNVNALELEDSALYLCASRSRSRDTQETQYFGPGTRLLVL.

The chain uses TRBV19 and TRBJ1-1; 7 nucleotides match TRBD1. CDR1 LNHDA and CDR2 SQIVND come from the germline V gene (reference sequence). Trimming cost V 4 bases and J 3 bases; bases outside gene matches: 8. The CDR3 length is 15 residues. Written as DNA, the CDR3 is TGTGCCAGTAGTACGGCGAGACAGGGTTACACTGAAGCTTTCTTT. It specifies CASSTARQGYTEAFF.

The genes are TRBV28 and TRBJ1-3, with a possible D match to TRBD1 (5 bases). Per germline, CDR1 MDHEN and CDR2 SYDVKM. With 1 base removed from V and 6 bases from J, the gap between germline ends came to 13 bases. This CDR3 spans 15 amino acids. The CDR3 here is CASSLFGGTANTIYF. The DNA for the CDR3 is TGTGCCAGCAGTTTATTCGGGGGAACAGCAAACACCATATATTTT.

The V call is TRBV30, the J call TRBJ1-1; D not resolved. The germline V gene encodes CDR1 GTSNPN and CDR2 SVGIG (reference sequence). This CDR3 is built from 14 residues. V was clipped by 0 bases and J by 3 bases, with 11 bases between them. The CDR3 here is CAWSVLPQDTEAFF. CDR3 coding DNA: TGTGCCTGGAGTGTCCTCCCCCAGGACACTGAAGCTTTCTTT.

V gene TRBV28 combines with J gene TRBJ2-7, with 9 bases that match TRBD1. The CDR3 extends over 18 amino acids. J was trimmed by 2 bases and V by 5 bases; bases with no gene match: 16. In germline, CDR1 is MDHEN, CDR2 SYDVKM. CDR3 DNA: TGTGCCAGCAGTCATAGCCACTCGGACAGGGGCGAAACCTACGAGCAGTACTTC. The encoded protein is CASSHSHSDRGETYEQYF.

The chain has TRBV14 and TRBJ2-1, with D perhaps matching TRBD1 (6 bases). This CDR3 is 15 amino acids long. V was cut by 0 bases and J by 0 bases, with 6 bases left in between. The germline CDR1 and CDR2 sequences are SGHDN and FVKESK. The CDR3 region has the DNA TGTGCCAGCAGCCAAGACAGGGGCTCCTACAATGAGCAGTTCTTC. Protein sequence: CASSQDRGSYNEQFF.

The J gene is TRBJ2-2, the V gene TRBV7-9; D gene unclear. The CDR3 runs 13 residues. Germline values: CDR1 SEHNR, CDR2 FQNEAQ (reference sequence). Trimming took 8 bases from V and 1 from J, leaving 8 bases between them. CDR3 loop: CASSAGNTGELFF. CDR3 coding DNA: TGTGCCAGCTCGGCAGGGAACACCGGGGAGCTGTTTTTT.

The chain recombines TRBV13 with TRBJ2-5; 9 bases map to TRBD2. Trimming took 1 base from V and 1 from J; bases not matched to a gene: 4. CDR1 and CDR2 (germline): PRHDT, FYEKMQ (reference sequence). CDR3 length: 16 amino acids. In DNA form, the CDR3 reads TGTGCCAGCAGCTTAGAGGGTAGCGGGGGCCAAGAGACCCAGTACTTC. It is translated as CASSLEGSGGQETQYF.

The V gene is TRBV11-3, the J gene TRBJ2-3; TRBD1 is a possible D gene (5 bases). This CDR3 comprises 15 residues. V was clipped by 1 base and J by 2 bases, with 10 bases between them. Germline lookup yields CDR1 SGHNT and CDR2 YENEEA. The CDR3 loop is CASSLGTDNTDTQYF. The CDR3 DNA is TGTGCCAGCAGCTTAGGGACGGACAACACAGATACGCAGTATTTT.

V and J are TRBV19 and TRBJ2-1, with a weak D call TRBD1 (7 bases). The CDR3 totals 14 residues. Germline CDR1 and CDR2: LNHDA and SQIVND (reference sequence). Trimming stripped 2 bases from V and 12 bases from J, with 17 bases between. In DNA form, the CDR3 reads TGTGCCAGTAGTATATTACCCGGGGGACAGTGGCAGTTCTTC. Protein product: CASSILPGGQWQFF.

The V call is TRBV14, the J call TRBJ1-2; possibly TRBD1 for D (6 bases). Germline loops: CDR1 SGHDN, CDR2 FVKESK. This CDR3 contains 14 residues. Trimming stripped 3 bases from V and 7 bases from J, with 15 bases between. CDR3 sequence: CASSHGTILSGYTF. The CDR3 bases are TGTGCCAGCAGCCACGGGACAATCCTATCTGGCTACACCTTC.

V is TRBV10-3 and J is TRBJ1-1; possible D gene TRBD1, 5 bases. The CDR3 has 15 residues. Germline V gene sequence: CDR1 ENHRY, CDR2 SYGVKD. The V end was cut by 2 bases, the J end by 2 bases, with 12 bases between. CDR3: CAISERRGLNTEAFF. In DNA, the CDR3 is TGTGCCATCAGTGAGAGGCGGGGACTCAACACTGAAGCTTTCTTT.